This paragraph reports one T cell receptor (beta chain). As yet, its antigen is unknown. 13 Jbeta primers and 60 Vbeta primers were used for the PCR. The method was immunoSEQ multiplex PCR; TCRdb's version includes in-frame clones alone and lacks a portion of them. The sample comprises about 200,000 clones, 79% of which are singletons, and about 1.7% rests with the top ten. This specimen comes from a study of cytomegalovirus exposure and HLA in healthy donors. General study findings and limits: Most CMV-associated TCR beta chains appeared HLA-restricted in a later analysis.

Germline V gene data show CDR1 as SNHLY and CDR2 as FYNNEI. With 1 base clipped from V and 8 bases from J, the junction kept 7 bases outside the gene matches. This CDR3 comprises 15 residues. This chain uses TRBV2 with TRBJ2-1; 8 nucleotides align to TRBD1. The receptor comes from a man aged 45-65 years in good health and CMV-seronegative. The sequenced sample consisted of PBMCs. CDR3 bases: TGTGCCAGCAGTGAAGGTACAGGGGGGTTGCATGAGCAGTTCTTC. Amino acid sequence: CASSEGTGGLHEQFF.